This T cell receptor (beta chain) came from a study of shared T cell receptors in the human thymus. The assay was immunoSEQ multiplex PCR, and TCRdb's table has in-frame clones only and misses some. The repertoire has 630,000 or so clones, more than 75% of them found once; the top ten carry roughly 0.0087%. Germline V gene sequence: CDR1 MNHEY, CDR2 SMNVEV (reference sequence). The CDR3 consists of 12 residues. Trimming took 6 bases from V and 6 from J, leaving 8 bases between them. This sample was shared with a second study, whose subject was human thymus T cells. This second study says: Healthy Finnish infants undergoing corrective surgery for congenital heart defects provided the donor material. Surgeons resected thymus tissue during corrective heart surgery. Thymic and blood repertoires appeared to carry a bias in their V and J gene usage. Reports from related research described highly overlapping thymic repertoires among unrelated individuals.

V and J are TRBV27 and TRBJ1-4, with a possible D match to TRBD1 (6 bases). Material for sequencing was thymocytes. The TCR was taken from a boy under three years old with a congenital heart defect. The CDR3 here is CASRQGDEKLFF. CDR3 DNA sequence: TGTGCCAGCAGACAGGGTGATGAAAAACTGTTTTTT.